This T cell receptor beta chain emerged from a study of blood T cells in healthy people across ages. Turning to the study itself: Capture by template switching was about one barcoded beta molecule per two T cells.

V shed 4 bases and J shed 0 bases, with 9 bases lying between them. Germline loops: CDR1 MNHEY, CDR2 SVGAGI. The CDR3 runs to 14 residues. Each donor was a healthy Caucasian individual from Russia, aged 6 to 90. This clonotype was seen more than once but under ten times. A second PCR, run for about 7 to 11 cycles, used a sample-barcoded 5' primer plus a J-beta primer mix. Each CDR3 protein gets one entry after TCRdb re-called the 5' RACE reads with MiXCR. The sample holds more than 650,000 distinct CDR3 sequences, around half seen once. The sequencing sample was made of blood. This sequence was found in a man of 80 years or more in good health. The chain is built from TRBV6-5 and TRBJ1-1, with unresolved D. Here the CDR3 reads CASSWLGMNTEAFF. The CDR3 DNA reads TGTGCCAGCAGTTGGCTAGGAATGAACACTGAAGCTTTCTTT.